This TCR beta chain was observed in a study of low-dose radiotherapy and immunotherapy resistance in tumors. With 6 bases removed from V and 4 bases from J, the gap between germline ends came to 16 bases. This CDR3 comprises 15 residues. Germline V CDR1 and CDR2: SNHLY, FYNNEI. This clonotype was seen ten or more times. Indicated time point: after trial treatment. The sample's treatment: LDRT plus nivolumab, ipilimumab, low-dose cyclophosphamide and aspirin (RACIN trial). Gene-specific TRAV and TRBV primers were used for first-strand cDNA, covering alpha and beta chains. The authors ran around 18 PCR cycles to amplify TCRs with a constant-region primer and V-primer adapter. From the reads, TCRdb called clonotypes with MiXCR, one entry per CDR3 protein. This sample has 100,000 or so distinct CDR3 sequences, with more than 20% found just once.

The V call is TRBV2, the J call TRBJ2-1, with D possibly being TRBD1 or TRBD2 (5 bases each). This specimen was PBMCs, taken after low-dose radiotherapy plus immunotherapy. The origin of this receptor is a male donor with prostate cancer. The CDR3 DNA reads TGTGCCAGCAGCCCAAACCGGGACGTTTACAATGAGCAGTTCTTC. This translates into CASSPNRDVYNEQFF.